The 24 T cell receptor beta chains below all came from one sample that was sequenced in a study of PD-L1 blockade in urothelial cancer. TCRdb keeps only in-frame clones here, not all; method: immunoSEQ multiplex PCR. This table has roughly 120,000 clones, more than 85% appearing once. Time point meaning: peripheral blood 6 weeks after treatment start. Sequencing was performed on PBMCs, taken around atezolizumab (anti-PD-L1) treatment. Receptors were obtained from a man aged 60 to 69 with urothelial cancer.

The chain joins TRBV7-2 to TRBJ2-5; D gene uncertain. The germline V gene has CDR1 SGHTA and CDR2 FQGNSA. Trimming pared 1 base from V and 3 bases from J, leaving 6 bases between. This CDR3 has 13 amino acids. CDR3 sequence: CASSLVREETQYF. In DNA, the CDR3 is TGTGCCAGCAGCTTAGTCCGAGAAGAGACCCAGTACTTC.

The J gene is TRBJ2-7, the V gene TRBV7-2; no definite D call. The CDR3 totals 14 residues. V was shortened by 3 bases and J by 2 bases, with 11 bases between the two germline ends. CDR1 is SGHTA, CDR2 FQGNSA, per germline. CDR3 sequence reads: CASSFRSFPYEQYF. In DNA, the CDR3 is TGTGCCAGCAGCTTCCGGTCCTTCCCCTACGAGCAGTACTTC.

The chain uses TRBV19 and TRBJ2-4; D is undetermined. The CDR3 is 13 residues long. Germline V gene lookup returns CDR1 LNHDA and CDR2 SQIVND (reference sequence). V was trimmed by 9 bases and J by 0 bases, leaving 9 bases between them. CDR3 residues: CARRHRAKNIQYF. The CDR3 DNA reads as TGTGCCAGGCGGCACCGAGCCAAAAACATTCAGTACTTC.

V usage is TRBV5-6 and J usage is TRBJ2-2; 9 bases line up with TRBD1. V dropped 3 bases and J dropped 5; count of bases not matched to a gene: 8. The CDR3 length is 16 residues. The germline CDR1 and CDR2 sequences are SGHDT and YYEEEE. DNA of the CDR3: TGTGCCAGCAGCTCAAAAGGACAGGGGATAACCGGGGAGCTGTTTTTT. It is translated as CASSSKGQGITGELFF.

The CDR3, as DNA: TGTGCCAGCAGTTTTCGAGGGTTTGGGGCCAAAAACATTCAGTACTTC. It encodes CASSFRGFGAKNIQYF. The chain combines TRBV28 with TRBJ2-4, with D possibly being TRBD2 (5 bases). The germline V gene encodes CDR1 MDHEN and CDR2 SYDVKM. The CDR3 loop spans 16 amino acids. V lost 3 bases, J lost 1 base, and 13 bases lay in between. The variable domain in full, with the rest retrieved from reference TRBV28 and TRBJ2-4, is DVKVTQSSRYLVKRTGEKVFLECVQDMDHENMFWYRQDPGLGLRLIYFSYDVKMKEKGDIPEGYSVSREKKERFSLILESASTNQTSMYLCASSFRGFGAKNIQYFGAGTRLSVL.

This chain links TRBV6-1 with TRBJ1-2; 7 bases fit TRBD1. Germline V CDR1 and CDR2: MNHNS, SASEGT. This CDR3 spans 13 amino acids. Trimming took 3 bases from V and 3 from J; bases not matched to a gene: 1. CDR3 protein: CASSDQGDYGYTF. CDR3 DNA: TGTGCCAGCAGTGATCAGGGGGACTATGGCTACACCTTC.

This clone was found once. This chain links TRBV6-6 with TRBJ1-4, with 10 nucleotides matching TRBD1. J gave up 6 bases and V 2 bases, and 6 bases lay outside the gene matches. The CDR3 runs to 16 residues. In germline, CDR1 is MNHNY, CDR2 SVGAGI (reference sequence). As DNA, the CDR3 is TGTGCCAGCAGTTACGCCGGGACAGGGGTCGATGAAAAACTGTTTTTT. Translated, it gives CASSYAGTGVDEKLFF.

The chain combines TRBV7-9 with TRBJ2-2; TRBD2 aligns across 7 bases. Trimming removed 3 bases from V and 6 bases from J; junction bases left unmatched: 1. From germline, CDR1 is SEHNR and CDR2 FQNEAQ (reference sequence). The CDR3 runs to 13 residues. The CDR3 DNA sequence: TGTGCCAGCAGCTTGGGAGGGGCCGGGGAGCTGTTTTTT. Translated: CASSLGGAGELFF.

The V gene is TRBV28, the J gene TRBJ2-5, with TRBD1 as a possible D gene (6 bases). CDR3 size: 11 residues. Per the germline V gene, CDR1 is MDHEN and CDR2 is SYDVKM. With 6 bases removed from V and 4 bases from J, the gap between germline ends came to 6 bases. CDR3 DNA sequence: TGTGCCAGCAGAGGGGGAGAGACCCAGTACTTC. This encodes CASRGGETQYF.

The table lists this clone with a count of one. This chain uses TRBV18 with TRBJ2-7, with D maybe TRBD1 (5 bases). Germline V gene lookup returns CDR1 KGHSH and CDR2 LQKENI. Between the trimmed V and J ends, which lost 5 bases and 5 bases, there was a span of 13 bases. The CDR3 contains 13 residues. The CDR3 DNA reads TGTGCCAGCTCAACTCTGGGGCTCCACGAGCAGTACTTC. Protein sequence: CASSTLGLHEQYF.

This clone has just one count. The chain carries TRBV18 and TRBJ1-4; D gene ambiguous. Germline V gene lookup returns CDR1 KGHSH and CDR2 LQKENI. V was clipped by 3 bases and J by 10 bases, with 12 bases between them. This CDR3 comprises 13 residues. The CDR3 here is CASSPSPPGKLFF. The CDR3 DNA is TGTGCCAGCTCACCTTCACCGCCAGGAAAACTGTTTTTT.

The rearrangement joins TRBV28 to TRBJ2-3; the D gene is possibly TRBD1 (6 bases). Germline CDR1 reads MDHEN; CDR2 reads SYDVKM. The CDR3 is 13 amino acids. Trimming stripped 6 bases from V and 5 bases from J, with 12 bases between. CDR3 in amino acids: CASRGRDKDTQYF. As DNA, the CDR3 is TGTGCCAGCAGAGGCAGGGACAAAGATACGCAGTATTTT.

The V gene is TRBV15, the J gene TRBJ1-2; the match to TRBD1 covers 7 bases. CDR1 is LNHNV, CDR2 YYDKDF, per germline (reference sequence). The CDR3 covers 17 residues. Unmatched junction bases numbered 8, after V lost 1 base and J lost 0 bases. CDR3 loop: CATSRATGTASNYGYTF. For the CDR3, the DNA is TGTGCCACCAGCAGAGCAACAGGGACAGCTTCTAACTATGGCTACACCTTC.

The chain carries TRBV7-6 and TRBJ2-7; TRBD2 agrees at 8 bases. The CDR3 has 15 amino acids. Germline V gene lookup returns CDR1 SGHVS and CDR2 FNYEAQ. After removal of 5 bases from V and 2 bases from J, the junction contained 8 bases not matched to a gene. CDR3 loop: CASSPGGGTTYEQYF. DNA of the CDR3: TGTGCCAGCAGCCCGGGAGGGGGAACGACCTACGAGCAGTACTTC.

This sequence joins TRBV19 and TRBJ2-7, with D hard to call. The CDR3 sequence is 13 residues long. With 1 base removed from V and 3 bases from J, the gap between germline ends came to 7 bases. CDR1 is LNHDA, CDR2 SQIVND, per germline (reference sequence). The CDR3 DNA sequence: TGTGCCAGTAGTATAGGGCAGATCTACGAGCAGTACTTC. This gives the protein CASSIGQIYEQYF. Full variable domain (rest looked up from reference TRBV19 and TRBJ2-7): DGGITQSPKYLFRKEGQNVTLSCEQNLNHDAMYWYRQDPGQGLRLIYYSQIVNDFQKGDIAEGYSVSREKKESFPLTVTSAQKNPTAFYLCASSIGQIYEQYFGPGTRLTVT.

The V call is TRBV27, the J call TRBJ2-7; 8 bases agree with TRBD2. Germline CDR1 and CDR2: MNHEY and SMNVEV (reference sequence). This CDR3 region has 15 residues. V was pared by 10 bases and J by 2 bases, with 13 bases of the junction left unmatched. CDR3 sequence: CATKLGGSGAYEQYF. For the CDR3, the DNA is TGTGCCACCAAGTTAGGGGGTAGCGGGGCCTACGAGCAGTACTTC.

This clone was counted only a few times. The CDR3 reads CASSPPVELGYTF. The CDR3 coding sequence is TGTGCCAGCAGTCCCCCTGTGGAGTTGGGCTACACCTTC. The gene calls are TRBV28 and TRBJ1-2; D is uncertain. V was pared by 5 bases and J by 8 bases, with 15 bases between. The CDR3 consists of 13 residues. CDR1 MDHEN and CDR2 SYDVKM come from the germline V gene.

The rearrangement uses TRBV7-7 and TRBJ2-5, with D perhaps TRBD2 (5 bases). Germline assignment: CDR1 SSHAT and CDR2 FNYEAQ (reference sequence). With 5 bases removed from V and 7 bases from J, the gap between germline ends came to 17 bases. This CDR3 comprises 14 residues. The CDR3 protein is CASSQTRAGGTQYF. Here the CDR3 DNA reads TGTGCCAGCAGCCAAACAAGGGCTGGAGGGACCCAGTACTTC.

The chain combines TRBV15 with TRBJ1-1; 9 nucleotides agree with TRBD1. There are 16 residues in the CDR3. The V segment lost 4 bases and the J segment 0 bases; nucleotides outside the gene matches: 6. The germline CDR1 and CDR2 sequences are LNHNV and YYDKDF (reference sequence). The CDR3 sequence: CATSTTGGWMNTEAFF. The DNA for the CDR3 is TGTGCCACCAGCACTACAGGGGGCTGGATGAACACTGAAGCTTTCTTT.

The V and J genes are TRBV28 and TRBJ2-7; perhaps TRBD2 as D (5 bases). The ends were cut back, 7 bases at V and 8 bases at J, with 15 bases in the middle. Germline lookup yields CDR1 MDHEN and CDR2 SYDVKM. This CDR3 contains 12 residues. The CDR3 sequence is CASTAGPLQQYF. As DNA, the CDR3 is TGTGCCAGCACCGCGGGCCCATTGCAGCAGTACTTC.

The rearrangement uses TRBV9 and TRBJ1-1, with D perhaps matching TRBD1 (5 bases). V shed 3 bases and J shed 1 base, with 16 bases lying between them. The germline V gene has CDR1 SGDLS and CDR2 YYNGEE. This CDR3 is built from 16 residues. The CDR3 is CASSALRGVSNTEAFF. The CDR3 coding sequence is TGTGCCAGCAGCGCCCTCCGGGGGGTGTCGAACACTGAAGCTTTCTTT. Based on the CDR3 plus reference TRBV9 and TRBJ1-1, the full variable domain is DSGVTQTPKHLITATGQRVTLRCSPRSGDLSVYWYQQSLDQGLQFLIQYYNGEERAKGNILERFSAQQFPDLHSELNLSSLELGDSALYFCASSALRGVSNTEAFFGQGTRLTVV.

This chain connects TRBV2 to TRBJ1-1, with 8 positions matching TRBD1. The ends lost 3 bases at V and 1 base at J; junction bases unmatched: 4. The CDR3 length is 15 residues. Germline lookup yields CDR1 SNHLY and CDR2 FYNNEI. CDR3 in DNA: TGTGCCAGCAGTGAGACAGGGGTCGGGAACACTGAAGCTTTCTTT. Its protein is CASSETGVGNTEAFF.

This chain joins TRBV7-2 and TRBJ2-1; 9 bases align to TRBD2. Germline values: CDR1 SGHTA, CDR2 FQGNSA. This CDR3 has 15 residues. The J segment lost 7 bases and the V segment lost 5 bases, leaving 9 bases of the junction unmatched. CDR3 amino acids: CASSPLAGLANEQFF. In nucleotides, the CDR3 is TGTGCCAGCAGCCCCTTGGCCGGACTAGCGAATGAGCAGTTCTTC.

The gene calls are TRBV7-2 and TRBJ2-7; TRBD2 matches at 14 bases. This CDR3 has 18 residues. The junction had 13 bases not matched to a gene; V was cut back by 2 bases and J by 7 bases. Per germline, CDR1 SGHTA and CDR2 FQGNSA. CDR3 nucleotides: TGTGCCAGCAGCTTATTCCCCCAAACGGGACTAGCGGGGGTAGAGCAGTACTTC. Translation: CASSLFPQTGLAGVEQYF.